The rows below give T cell receptor beta chains drawn from one sample of a study of Graves' ophthalmopathy and Graves' hyperthyroidism. TCRdb used MiXCR to reprocess the multiplex PCR reads, holding one entry per CDR3 protein. The sample has hundreds of thousands of distinct CDR3 sequences; 22% are singletons. Material: peripheral blood. All receptors derive from a woman younger than 30 with stable Graves' hyperthyroidism. Some clones in this sample may be carry-over from other donors' samples. Both conserved end residues are part of each CDR3.

CDR3 protein: CASSETGTGYEQYF
J gene: TRBJ2-7
V gene: TRBV7-2

CDR3 protein: CASSKTGDGANVLTF
J gene: TRBJ2-6
V gene: TRBV4-1

CDR3 protein: CASSQDWGQGLYYTQYF
J gene: TRBJ2-3
V gene: TRBV14

CDR3 protein: CAWSVTEIGGYTF
J gene: TRBJ1-2
V gene: TRBV30

CDR3 protein: CASSGGRANTGELFF
J gene: TRBJ2-2
V gene: TRBV2

CDR3 protein: CASTKTFSGNTIYF
J gene: TRBJ1-3
V gene: TRBV19

CDR3 protein: CASSYLGTGRSGANVLTF
J gene: TRBJ2-6
V gene: TRBV6-7

CDR3 protein: CASSPRDQGLGLQYF
J gene: TRBJ2-5
V gene: TRBV3-1

CDR3 protein: CASARDRVPDSYNSPLHF
J gene: TRBJ1-6
V gene: TRBV6-1

CDR3 protein: CASSPQPMADTEAFF
J gene: TRBJ1-1
V gene: TRBV3-1

CDR3 protein: CASGRTGDNSPLHF
J gene: TRBJ1-6
V gene: TRBV12-3/TRBV12-4

CDR3 protein: CASNPGTGSSPLHF
J gene: TRBJ1-6
V gene: TRBV12-3/TRBV12-4

CDR3 protein: CASSTGQEHYEQYF
J gene: TRBJ2-7
V gene: TRBV28

CDR3 protein: CASIVGTGELFF
J gene: TRBJ2-2
V gene: TRBV2

CDR3 protein: CASSPGAVLNIQYF
J gene: TRBJ2-4
V gene: TRBV18

CDR3 protein: CASSPWGQRGPRTGELFF
J gene: TRBJ2-2
V gene: TRBV19

CDR3 protein: CASSLQASGRRGKYF
J gene: TRBJ2-4
V gene: TRBV27

CDR3 protein: CASSQADFVGYGYTF
J gene: TRBJ1-2
V gene: TRBV14

CDR3 protein: CASSEGTFLYEQYF
J gene: TRBJ2-7
V gene: TRBV6-1

CDR3 protein: CASSVQGYGYTF
J gene: TRBJ1-2
V gene: TRBV19

CDR3 protein: CASSPEGGPYGYTF
J gene: TRBJ1-2
V gene: TRBV12-3/TRBV12-4

CDR3 protein: CASSDGGRPRTSAGYEQYF
J gene: TRBJ2-7
V gene: TRBV2

CDR3 protein: CASSLSAVIETQYF
J gene: TRBJ2-5
V gene: TRBV28